This T cell receptor (beta chain) was recovered during a study of molecular identifiers for immune sequencing clone quantification (dated by TCRdb to 2017 to 2018). At the level of the whole study: For a replicate experiment, RNA from approximately 20,000 or 100,000 naive CD8 T cells was divided into five aliquots, of which four were sequenced. The study was a methods study using CD8 T cells to benchmark molecular-identifier clustering-based TCR repertoire sequencing (MIDCIRS) and TCR RNA copy counting.

Findings and caveats that apply to the study as a whole: Spiked-in Jurkat TCR RNA (approximately 10 copies' worth), which is not part of the donor repertoire, was contained in the naive libraries. Modeling gave about three recovered TCR RNA copies per cell versus 8 to 10 by digital PCR, implying about 30% capture efficiency. When barcode sub-clustering was not used, chimeric consensus sequences inflated TCR diversity, with chimeras reaching as high as 47%. Identical TCR molecules sharing a barcode could cause highly expanded clone sizes to be underestimated. Clones above 20 RNA copies held over 98% of molecules in CMV-specific effector cells but under 1% in naive cells. Spiked-in Jurkat TCR RNA equivalent to a single cell was reported to be detectable even among approximately 1 million naive CD8 T cells.

Measured from the cysteine to the phenylalanine, the CDR3 is 17 residues long. The only DNA kept is the CDR3, 51 bases in frame from the first base. In the germline V gene (reference sequence), CDR1 corresponds to LNHNV and CDR2 to YYDKDF. The junction shows trimming of 0 bases on V and 5 bases on J, plus 17 bases between the germline ends. The library relied on PCR. Reads for this sample came from an Illumina HiSeq 4000. Bulk TCR libraries were prepared as previously described, using TCR primers listed in Table S5. The Qiagen AllPrep DNA/RNA kit was used to purify total RNA. Reads from multiple sequencing runs of the same library were pooled before analysis. The paper's data handling went like this. Only reads with exact TCR constant sequence were kept, trimmed to 150 nt, and grouped by their 12-nt molecular barcodes. Reads inside each barcode group were sub-clustered using a 15% Levenshtein threshold, and a quality-weighted consensus sequence was constructed for each RNA molecule. Non-functional sequences were filtered out, along with any lower-count sequence sitting one edit away from another sequence. Barcode sub-clusters with fewer than 20% of the maximum read count were removed, based on fitting two negative binomial distributions. The raw public data were reprocessed by TCRdb itself: fastp quality trimming at Q25, MiXCR clonotype calling, in-frame beta chains only. Rows are unified per CDR3 protein, each entry keeping the most common DNA and genes. The V and J calls were not made by the authors but by TCRdb's processing. Here the sample has 250,000 to 350,000 distinct CDR3 sequences; roughly a fifth occur a single time. 0.7% to 0.9% of the sample is held by the ten biggest clonotypes.

Libraries of naive CD8 T cells were built from anywhere between about 17,000 and 1,000,000 sorted cells, with 10%, 30% or 50% of the purified RNA used. Naive CD8 T cells, defined as CD8+CD4-CCR7+CD45RA+, were FACS-sorted into RLT Plus buffer on a BD FACSAria II. To test detection sensitivity, Jurkat RNA equal to ten TCR copies was added to samples of about 20,000-1,000,000 naive CD8 T cells. Enrichment of CD8 T cells was performed with RosetteSep CD8+ T Cell Enrichment Cocktail and Ficoll-Paque, after which ACK red cell lysis was carried out. This clonotype was counted ten times or more. Which antigen it targets is not known. Per-base quality was not reported, and no clone a single base away is much larger than it.

The sample consisted of naive CD8+ T cells from blood, with Jurkat cell RNA spiked in. Interpreted using the paper, the cell subset or site label stands for: FACS-sorted CD8+CD4-CCR7+CD45RA+ naive T cells. The clonotype comes from a human donor in good health. Some libraries in this study had Jurkat cell RNA spiked in. The chain uses TRBV15 and TRBJ2-1, with TRBD2 tentatively as D gene (5 bases match). In nucleotides, the sequence is TGTGCCACCAGCAGAGAACAGAGGGTTGATACACACAATGAGCAGTTCTTC. It translates to CATSREQRVDTHNEQFF. Supplemented by the reference TRBV15 and TRBJ2-1 proteins around the CDR3, the complete variable domain is DAMVIQNPRYQVTQFGKPVTLSCSQTLNHNVMYWYQQKSSQAPKLLFHYYDKDFNNEADTPDNFQSRRPNTSFCFLDIRSPGLGDTAMYLCATSREQRVDTHNEQFFGPGTRLTVL.